The T cell receptor (beta chain) under discussion was sequenced for a study of T cell responses to AZD1222 COVID-19 vaccine. Repertoires were generated with immunoSEQ multiplex PCR, while TCRdb's copy carries only in-frame clones and drops some. In the table there are fewer than 100,000 clones, approximately 84% of which are singletons. Study observations and caveats: Reports indicate that nearly half of spike-specific TCRs are directed at unmutated variant regions. Baseline seropositivity characterized only a handful of AZD1222 recipients. Clonal diversity was possibly underestimated, and the donors were mostly white British, with more females. Spike-spanning, vaccine-associated CD4 TCRs were dominant at 160-218 and 743-854.

The CDR3 sequence is 14 residues long. The V gene's germline CDR1 is SGDLS and CDR2 YYNGEE. Unmatched junction bases numbered 1, after V lost 0 bases and J lost 2 bases. As for this clone: Antigen specificity is unknown.

Sequenced material: peripheral blood, taken 28 days after the second AZD1222 dose. The clonotype originates from an adult who received the AZD1222 COVID-19 vaccine. V usage is TRBV9 and J usage is TRBJ2-5, with 7 positions matching TRBD2. The CDR3 protein is CASSVASGQETQYF. CDR3 DNA sequence: TGTGCCAGCAGCGTAGCTAGCGGACAAGAGACCCAGTACTTC. The full variable domain, completed using reference TRBV9 and TRBJ2-5, is DSGVTQTPKHLITATGQRVTLRCSPRSGDLSVYWYQQSLDQGLQFLIQYYNGEERAKGNILERFSAQQFPDLHSELNLSSLELGDSALYFCASSVASGQETQYFGPGTRLLVL.